A selection of T cell receptor beta chains follows, all from one sample in a study of human T cells and chemical hapten exposure. TCRdb independently ran MiXCR on the RACE reads; one entry per CDR3 protein. The sample carries some 110,000 distinct CDR3 sequences, about 12% recorded once. Sequenced material: whole blood, taken in connection with sensitization to the hapten diphenylcyclopropenone (DPC). These TCRs come from a woman in her forties or fifties with alopecia areata. Some clones in this sample may be carry-over from other donors' samples. Both conserved end residues are trimmed from each CDR3.

cdr3_aa	cdr3_length	v_call
ASSQDRGSYEQY	12	TRBV4-3
ASSLGSPHSYEQY	13	TRBV5-4
ASSRQGGNEQY	11	TRBV28
ASSLLGRTDTQY	12	TRBV27
ASSLAVNAHRSGNTIY	16	TRBV7-6
ASSKPGLAGINEQF	14	TRBV7-9
ASSLVEQY	8	TRBV2
ASSQDSTVQY	10	TRBV7-9
ASSKQAGGYKQY	12	TRBV6-4
ASSQRGRDEKLF	12	TRBV14
ASSLGTPQETQY	12	TRBV7-9
ASREGQRNEKLF	12	TRBV12-3/TRBV12-4
ASSLSPGQVPYEQY	14	TRBV27
ASSSLAGVGETQY	13	TRBV7-8
ASSQAGKGLQY	11	TRBV3-1
ASSQDTGGLNTEAF	14	TRBV4-3
ASTPGVAYNEQF	12	TRBV5-1
ATSGGGYTDTQY	12	TRBV24-1
ASSLGLLAAASSYNEQF	17	TRBV11-2
ASSRRTGNSLAKNIQY	16	TRBV19
ASSLSGGDTQY	11	TRBV5-1
ASSLAYFISGSHPYNEQF	18	TRBV5-6
ASSRLASGRGDEQF	14	TRBV5-1
ASSWTGGQETQY	12	TRBV12-3/TRBV12-4
ASSPRQADNSPLH	13	TRBV7-9
ASSMGEFGELF	11	TRBV10-1
ASSPNPRGTGFYEQY	15	TRBV18
ASSLNRGGAETEAF	14	TRBV18
ASSYPSETQY	10	TRBV11-2
ASSLPGTGELF	11	TRBV5-1
ASSAYFAGDQETQY	14	TRBV7-8
ASTDYTDTQY	10	TRBV28
AIRDTNSPLH	10	TRBV10-3
ASSGDRNSYGYT	12	TRBV2